This T cell receptor beta chain was identified during a study of human T cells and chemical hapten exposure. Described time point: patch test 1, 2 weeks after DPC sensitization. Noted treatment: therapeutic diphenylcyclopropenone sensitization with weekly scalp DPC. This clonotype was seen only a few times. TCRdb reprocessed the RACE reads with MiXCR, giving one entry per CDR3 protein. The sample has around 300,000 distinct CDR3 sequences, approximately 6.3% seen once; the top ten hold 8% to 9%. In germline, CDR1 is DFQATT, CDR2 SNEGSKA (reference sequence). This CDR3 contains 14 residues. Trimming stripped 2 bases from V and 6 bases from J, with 14 bases between.

This rearrangement joins TRBV20-1 to TRBJ1-5; D not certain. Specimen: whole blood, collected in connection with sensitization to the hapten diphenylcyclopropenone (DPC). The sequence derives from a woman between 18 and 29 years old with alopecia areata. Some clones in this sample may be carry-over from other donors' samples. In DNA form, the CDR3 reads TGCAGTGCTAGACCCCCAGATGTAGGTCAGCCCCAGCATTTT. Translation gives CSARPPDVGQPQHF.